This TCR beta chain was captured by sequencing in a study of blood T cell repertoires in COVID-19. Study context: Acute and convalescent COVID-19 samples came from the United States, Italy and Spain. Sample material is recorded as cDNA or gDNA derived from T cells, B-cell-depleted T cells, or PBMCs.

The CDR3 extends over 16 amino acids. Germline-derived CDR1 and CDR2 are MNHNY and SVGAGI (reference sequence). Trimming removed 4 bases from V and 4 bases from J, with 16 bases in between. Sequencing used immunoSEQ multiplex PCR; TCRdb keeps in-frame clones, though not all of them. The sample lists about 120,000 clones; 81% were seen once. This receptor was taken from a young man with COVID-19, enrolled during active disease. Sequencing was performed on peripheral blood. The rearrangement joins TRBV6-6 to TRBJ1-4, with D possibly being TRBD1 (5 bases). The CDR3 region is CASSSNYRTLNEKLFF. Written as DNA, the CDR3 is TGTGCCAGCAGTTCCAACTACAGGACCCTTAATGAAAAACTGTTTTTT.